A single sample is the source of the 32 T cell receptor beta chains below, sequenced in a study of blood T cells in healthy people across ages. PCR was performed a second time for about 6 to 12 cycles using a sample-barcoded 5' primer and a J-beta primer mix. TCRdb recomputed calls from the 5' RACE reads with MiXCR, one row per CDR3 protein. The repertoire includes 750,000 or so distinct CDR3 sequences, 20% to 30% of them detected once, and 9.4% sits in the top ten. Another study also made use of these data, one on T cells of mothers and their children.

Sample: blood. These receptors originate from a boy aged 10-17 years in good health.

This clonotype was found a few times. This sequence joins TRBV20-1 and TRBJ2-1, with D possibly TRBD2 on 6 matching bases. V was shortened by 6 bases and J by 6 bases, with 24 bases between the two germline ends. The germline gives CDR1 DFQATT, CDR2 SNEGSKA (reference sequence). This CDR3 is 16 amino acids long. The CDR3, as DNA: TGCAGTGCGAGAACAAATCGGGCGGGATCCCTCAATGAGCAGTTCTTC. Its translation: CSARTNRAGSLNEQFF.

This clonotype occurred a few times. The chain joins TRBV7-8 to TRBJ2-2; D gene uncertain. This CDR3 contains 15 residues. CDR1 and CDR2 from the germline V gene are SGHVS and FQNEAQ. V shed 1 base and J shed 5 bases, with 11 bases lying between them. CDR3 DNA: TGTGCCAGCAGCTTAGGGGGAACCGGGACCGGGGAGCTGTTTTTT. Its protein is CASSLGGTGTGELFF.

The rearrangement uses TRBV28 and TRBJ2-4; 13 bases align to TRBD2. There are 18 residues in the CDR3. Per germline, CDR1 MDHEN and CDR2 SYDVKM. Trimming removed 0 bases from V and 7 bases from J; junction bases left unmatched: 9. CDR3 nucleotide sequence: TGTGCCAGCAGTTTATGGAGGTATGGACTAGCGGGAGTTAACATTCAGTACTTC. Amino acids: CASSLWRYGLAGVNIQYF.

This clonotype was picked up a small number of times. The rearrangement uses TRBV7-6 and TRBJ2-5, with 9 nucleotides matching TRBD1. The junction had 9 bases not matched to a gene; V was cut back by 5 bases and J by 5 bases. The CDR3 consists of 15 residues. In germline, CDR1 is SGHVS, CDR2 FNYEAQ. As DNA, the CDR3 is TGTGCCAGCAGCCCCTATAGGACAGGGGAGGAGACCCAGTACTTC. Translated, it gives CASSPYRTGEETQYF.

V gene TRBV27 combines with J gene TRBJ1-2; D perhaps matches TRBD1 (5 bases). The CDR3 extends over 11 amino acids. V lost 4 bases to trimming and J lost 10 bases, with 10 bases between them. CDR1 and CDR2 (germline): MNHEY, SMNVEV (reference sequence). In DNA, the CDR3 is TGTGCCAGCAGTTCGCGGGGGAACTACACCTTC. This encodes CASSSRGNYTF.

The rearrangement uses TRBV29-1 and TRBJ2-1, with 9 bases fitting TRBD2. CDR3 length: 13 amino acids. From germline, CDR1 is SQVTM and CDR2 ANQGSEA. The V segment lost 7 bases and the J segment 2 bases; nucleotides outside the gene matches: 3. CDR3 in DNA: TGCAGCGCAGCGGGAGGCCCCTACAATGAGCAGTTCTTC. Protein sequence: CSAAGGPYNEQFF.

Worth noting for this clonotype: Since no conserved phenylalanine or tryptophan closes the CDR3, a read error is the likely cause. In DNA form, the CDR3 reads TGTGCCAGCAGCCCAACCATTGAGGGGACAGAAGCTTTCCTT. Translation gives CASSPTIEGTEAFL. The V call is TRBV4-2, the J call TRBJ1-1; D is possibly TRBD1 (6 bases). Trimming left V 4 bases short and J 8 bases short, with 17 bases between. This CDR3 region has 14 residues. Germline CDR1 is LGHNA and CDR2 is YNFKEQ.

The CDR3 coding sequence is TGCAGCGTAACAGGGACGGGAAACATTCAGTACTTC. This codes for CSVTGTGNIQYF. The chain recombines TRBV29-1 with TRBJ2-4; a possible D gene is TRBD1 (6 bases). CDR1 is SQVTM and CDR2 is ANQGSEA in the germline V gene. The germline V and J ends were trimmed by 6 bases and 6 bases, with 12 bases remaining between them. CDR3 length equals 12 residues.

CDR3 protein: CASREGGSETQYF. Here the CDR3 DNA reads TGTGCCAGCAGAGAAGGGGGCTCAGAGACCCAGTACTTC. The rearrangement uses TRBV11-2 and TRBJ2-5; 7 bases line up with TRBD1. CDR3 size: 13 residues. Unmatched junction bases numbered 5, after V lost 6 bases and J lost 4 bases. Per the germline V gene, CDR1 is SGHAT and CDR2 is FQNNGV.

The gene calls are TRBV7-8 and TRBJ2-5; D is unresolved. Trimming left V 2 bases short and J 6 bases short, with 10 bases between. This CDR3 has 13 amino acids. Germline lookup yields CDR1 SGHVS and CDR2 FQNEAQ. The CDR3 protein is CASSLSSTQTQYF. CDR3 in DNA: TGTGCCAGCAGCTTAAGCTCCACCCAGACCCAGTACTTC. The whole variable domain, filled in from reference TRBV7-8 and TRBJ2-5, reads GAGVSQSPRYKVAKRGQDVALRCDPISGHVSLFWYQQALGQGPEFLTYFQNEAQLDKSGLPSDRFFAERPEGSVSTLKIQRTQQEDSAVYLCASSLSSTQTQYFGPGTRLLVL.

This clonotype appeared a few times. The chain employs TRBV2 and TRBJ2-2, with D maybe TRBD1 (5 bases). The germline V gene encodes CDR1 SNHLY and CDR2 FYNNEI. The CDR3 has 16 amino acids. V was cut by 5 bases and J by 4 bases, with 17 bases left in between. The CDR3 reads CASSFEGAGATGELFF. The CDR3, as DNA: TGTGCCAGCAGTTTCGAAGGGGCCGGTGCCACCGGGGAGCTGTTTTTT.

In this sample, this clonotype turned up a few times. The chain employs TRBV20-1 and TRBJ2-7; D gene ambiguous. This CDR3 is 12 amino acids long. The germline gives CDR1 DFQATT, CDR2 SNEGSKA (reference sequence). The ends were cut back, 1 base at V and 0 bases at J, with 4 bases in the middle. CDR3 residues: CSARVDSYEQYF. As DNA, the CDR3 is TGCAGTGCTAGAGTGGACTCCTACGAGCAGTACTTC.

The CDR3 coding sequence is TGTGCCAGCAGTGAATATTTTCAGGAGGGCGAGCAGTACTTC. Protein product: CASSEYFQEGEQYF. The genes are TRBV25-1 and TRBJ2-5, with a tentative D call TRBD2 (6 bases). The assigned J gene may be wrong: the sequence end matches TRBJ2-7 better. This CDR3 contains 14 residues. Germline CDR1 is MGHDK and CDR2 is SYGVNS.

The rearrangement uses TRBV29-1 and TRBJ1-2; no firm D call. From germline, CDR1 is SQVTM and CDR2 ANQGSEA. This CDR3 is built from 12 residues. Trimming pared 4 bases from V and 7 bases from J, leaving 13 bases between. The CDR3, as DNA: TGCAGCGTTGCTTTCGGTGCCTCTGGCTACACCTTC. Protein: CSVAFGASGYTF. The variable domain in full, completed from reference TRBV29-1 and TRBJ1-2, reads SAVISQKPSRDICQRGTSLTIQCQVDSQVTMMFWYRQQPGQSLTLIATANQGSEATYESGFVIDKFPISRPNLTFSTLTVSNMSPEDSSIYLCSVAFGASGYTFGSGTRLTVV.

J is TRBJ2-3 and V is TRBV3-1; 8 nucleotides match TRBD2. In germline, CDR1 is LGHDT, CDR2 YNNKEL (reference sequence). The CDR3 spans 15 residues. V shed 7 bases, J shed 4 bases, and the junction held 10 bases outside the gene matches. The CDR3 reads CASTSGGGRADTQYF. The CDR3 region has the DNA TGTGCCAGCACCTCTGGCGGGGGGCGAGCAGATACGCAGTATTTT.

The chain recombines TRBV14 with TRBJ1-1; 11 positions agree with TRBD1. Germline CDR1 reads SGHDN; CDR2 reads FVKESK. The CDR3 is 19 amino acids. The junction had 20 bases not matched to a gene; V was cut back by 6 bases and J by 5 bases. The CDR3 reads CASSLRDRGSRGARTEAFF. The CDR3 coding sequence is TGTGCCAGCAGTCTCCGGGACAGGGGGTCACGGGGGGCGAGGACTGAAGCTTTCTTT. The full variable domain, with the rest looked up from reference TRBV14 and TRBJ1-1, is EAGVTQFPSHSVIEKGQTVTLRCDPISGHDNLYWYRRVMGKEIKFLLHFVKESKQDESGMPNNRFLAERTGGTYSTLKVQPAELEDSGVYFCASSLRDRGSRGARTEAFFGQGTRLTVV.

This clonotype was seen only once. J is TRBJ2-6 and V is TRBV7-3, with D uncertain. Germline CDR1 SGHTA, CDR2 FQGTGA. CDR3 length: 17 residues. The V end lost 2 bases, the J end lost 1 base, and 12 bases lay between the germline ends. CDR3 in amino acids: CASSLWPRISGANVLTF. In DNA, the CDR3 is TGTGCCAGCAGCTTATGGCCCAGAATATCTGGGGCCAACGTCCTGACTTTC.

In this sample, this clonotype turned up once. The V call is TRBV7-6, the J call TRBJ2-2; 8 nucleotides align to TRBD1. Germline CDR1 SGHVS, CDR2 FNYEAQ. The CDR3 extends over 15 amino acids. Unmatched junction bases numbered 7, after V lost 5 bases and J lost 5 bases. CDR3 in amino acids: CASSHGQGGTGELFF. CDR3 coding DNA: TGTGCCAGCAGCCACGGACAGGGTGGTACCGGGGAGCTGTTTTTT.

The chain carries TRBV12-3 or TRBV12-4 and TRBJ2-1; D is undetermined. This CDR3 spans 14 amino acids. Trimming took 3 bases from V and 1 from J, leaving 7 bases between them. This chain's CDR3 is CASSFLDSYNEQFF. In nucleotides, the CDR3 is TGTGCCAGCAGTTTTTTAGATTCCTACAATGAGCAGTTCTTC.

This rearrangement joins TRBV7-9 to TRBJ2-7; TRBD1 agrees at 7 bases. The V segment lost 4 bases and the J segment 0 bases; nucleotides outside the gene matches: 9. The CDR3 extends over 16 amino acids. Germline loops: CDR1 SEHNR, CDR2 FQNEAQ (reference sequence). CDR3 sequence reads: CASSSTQGSSSYEQYF. The CDR3 DNA follows: TGTGCCAGCAGCTCAACACAGGGGTCGAGCTCCTACGAGCAGTACTTC. The variable domain in full, completed from reference TRBV7-9 and TRBJ2-7, reads DTGVSQNPRHKITKRGQNVTFRCDPISEHNRLYWYRQTLGQGPEFLTYFQNEAQLEKSRLLSDRFSAERPKGSFSTLEIQRTEQGDSAMYLCASSSTQGSSSYEQYFGPGTRLTVT.

The chain recombines TRBV18 with TRBJ1-2, with D uncertain. Germline loops: CDR1 KGHSH, CDR2 LQKENI. The V and J ends lost 3 bases and 4 bases respectively, with 9 bases between them. The CDR3 length is 13 residues. CDR3 loop: CASSPDGFYGYTF. CDR3 DNA: TGTGCCAGCTCACCCGACGGATTCTATGGCTACACCTTC.

The rearrangement uses TRBV2 and TRBJ2-1; 11 bases align to TRBD1. The J call is uncertain, as TRBJ2-7 better fits the DNA end. Germline CDR1 and CDR2: SNHLY and FYNNEI. The CDR3 is 16 residues long. This CDR3 reads CASSEDGQGASYEQYF. The CDR3 region has the DNA TGTGCCAGCAGTGAAGATGGACAGGGGGCGTCCTACGAGCAGTACTTC.

This chain connects TRBV29-1 to TRBJ2-5; weak D call: TRBD2 (6 bases). Germline CDR1 is SQVTM and CDR2 is ANQGSEA. This CDR3 region has 14 residues. Trimming cost V 4 bases and J 5 bases, with 17 bases left between them. The CDR3 protein is CSVGRRLVDETQYF. CDR3 coding DNA: TGCAGCGTTGGCAGAAGACTAGTAGATGAGACCCAGTACTTC.

The sample holds a few counts of this clonotype. The chain combines TRBV5-6 with TRBJ2-5, with D perhaps TRBD1 (6 bases). The last part of the DNA fits TRBJ2-7 better; the J call may be wrong. The V gene's germline CDR1 is SGHDT and CDR2 YYEEEE. This CDR3 is built from 14 residues. The CDR3 region is CASSFVRGRGEQYF. In DNA form, the CDR3 reads TGTGCCAGCAGCTTTGTCAGGGGAAGGGGCGAGCAGTACTTC.

The chain joins TRBV29-1 to TRBJ1-2; 9 nucleotides line up with TRBD1. With 4 bases clipped from V and 6 bases from J, the junction kept 15 bases outside the gene matches. Germline CDR1 SQVTM, CDR2 ANQGSEA. The CDR3 is 16 residues long. The CDR3 DNA reads as TGCAGCGTTGTGGGGGCTGGGACAGGGCCTTACAATGGCTACACCTTC. Its protein is CSVVGAGTGPYNGYTF. The full variable domain, with the rest looked up from reference TRBV29-1 and TRBJ1-2, is SAVISQKPSRDICQRGTSLTIQCQVDSQVTMMFWYRQQPGQSLTLIATANQGSEATYESGFVIDKFPISRPNLTFSTLTVSNMSPEDSSIYLCSVVGAGTGPYNGYTFGSGTRLTVV.

This clonotype was observed once. This chain uses TRBV2 with TRBJ1-2; TRBD1 might be the D (6 bases). Trimming shortened V by 4 bases and J by 8 bases, and 11 bases separated the two germline ends. Germline assignment: CDR1 SNHLY and CDR2 FYNNEI. CDR3 length: 12 amino acids. The CDR3 region has the DNA TGTGCCAGCAGTGGGGGGCCTGGGGGCTACACCTTC. Protein sequence: CASSGGPGGYTF.

This clonotype was found a few times. The chain carries TRBV7-9 and TRBJ2-7; either TRBD1 or TRBD2 may fit D (5 bases each). This CDR3 has 12 amino acids. CDR1 and CDR2 from the germline V gene are SEHNR and FQNEAQ (reference sequence). Trimming took 5 bases from V and 9 from J, leaving 14 bases between them. CDR3 sequence: CASSRDAARQYF. The CDR3 bases are TGTGCCAGCAGCCGGGACGCGGCAAGGCAGTACTTC.

This chain joins TRBV6-1 and TRBJ2-3; D ambiguous. V lost 3 bases to trimming and J lost 2 bases, with 9 bases between them. The germline V gene encodes CDR1 MNHNS and CDR2 SASEGT. The CDR3 totals 14 residues. The CDR3 region is CASSDLDLTDTQYF. CDR3 sequence (DNA): TGTGCCAGCAGTGATCTCGACCTCACAGATACGCAGTATTTT.

V gene TRBV20-1 combines with J gene TRBJ2-7; 7 nucleotides line up with TRBD2. J gave up 2 bases and V 7 bases, and 5 bases lay outside the gene matches. Germline V gene data show CDR1 as DFQATT and CDR2 as SNEGSKA (reference sequence). The CDR3 sequence is 12 residues long. CDR3 sequence: CSVAGGTYEQYF. As DNA, the CDR3 is TGCAGTGTAGCGGGTGGGACCTACGAGCAGTACTTC.

The chain links TRBV20-1 to TRBJ1-2, with D tentatively TRBD1 (5 bases). Germline V lookup: CDR1 DFQATT, CDR2 SNEGSKA (reference sequence). The CDR3 has 13 residues. V lost 5 bases and J 6 bases, leaving 16 bases between the germline ends. CDR3 in amino acids: CSAVGLGIHGYTF. Written as DNA, the CDR3 is TGCAGTGCTGTGGGACTAGGGATACATGGCTACACCTTC.

In this sample, this clonotype turned up a few times. The CDR3 loop reads CSATDVAGAGRDTQYF. As DNA, the CDR3 is TGCAGTGCTACAGATGTAGCGGGGGCCGGAAGGGATACGCAGTATTTT. The genes are TRBV20-1 and TRBJ2-3; the match to TRBD2 covers 9 bases. Per the germline V gene, CDR1 is DFQATT and CDR2 is SNEGSKA (reference sequence). The CDR3 runs 16 residues. The V gene end was trimmed by 4 bases and the J gene end by 6 bases; junction bases not matched to a gene: 14.

The chain carries TRBV4-3 and TRBJ1-1, with D hard to call. The CDR3 contains 15 residues. The germline V gene has CDR1 LGHNA and CDR2 YSLEER. The V end lost 0 bases, the J end lost 1 base, and 9 bases lay between the germline ends. CDR3 protein: CASSQDNGPNTEAFF. As DNA, the CDR3 is TGCGCCAGCAGCCAAGATAACGGACCGAACACTGAAGCTTTCTTT.